This T cell receptor (beta chain) was identified during a study of radiation and T cells in renal cell carcinoma (dated by TCRdb to the early 2020s). As for the study more broadly: A total of 50 or so samples underwent TCR beta sequencing, made up of 25 or so tumors and about 27 peripheral blood samples. A total of roughly 3,900,000 unique CDR3 nucleotide sequences, encoding fewer than 3,000,000 unique CDR3 amino acid sequences, were found across all 50 or so samples. The last blood draw happened 4 weeks after radiation, timed to coincide with nephrectomy.

Broader findings and caveats from the paper: Tracking of blood repertoire dynamics stopped at about 4 weeks after treatment, with no follow-up past that point. An increase in top tumor clonotypes in blood was observed from baseline to 2 weeks post-radiation, followed by contraction by 4 weeks, which was taken to suggest transient expansion of tumor-resident clones. Because the trial had a single-armed design, the trial could not examine how radiation dose or scheduling affected the TCR repertoire. Because pretreatment tumor biopsies were not available, the baseline intratumoral presence of clonotypes could not be determined.

Comment on this clone: The clone's antigen remains unknown. The record has no base qualities; no much larger clone is one base away. Other DNA sequences from this sample encode an identical CDR3 as well.

TCR beta libraries were generated from genomic DNA with the immunoSEQ kit, following the manufacturer's recommendations. For library preparation, a first multiplex PCR was performed with proprietary primers, followed by a second PCR in which unique barcodes were added, and bead cleanups were performed after each round. A positive control reaction and a negative control reaction, both provided in the kit, were run with every batch of samples. The final libraries underwent checking on an Agilent 4200 TapeStation D1000 ScreenTape, volumetric pooling, and quantification by qPCR. Sequencing ran on an Illumina NextSeq500 with a MidOutput 150-cycle cartridge, using 156 Read1 and 15 Index1 cycles with kit custom primers. The pooled library was loaded at around 1.1 pM with about 20% PhiX control spiked in. Regarding the original processing steps: The vendor-processed data were analyzed in R, and a clonotype was defined as all T cells that share the same CDR3 nucleotide sequence. For clone abundance analyses, frequencies were normalized to the 10,000 most abundant clones per sample. Public T cell clones, which averaged fewer than five per sample, were removed prior to analysis. An abundance difference of at least 32-fold between compartments was the criterion for calling clonotypes tumor-enriched or baseline blood-enriched. A beta-binomial differential abundance model was used to identify clonotypes that expanded or contracted between blood time points. Similarity between tumor and blood repertoires was quantified using the Baroni-Urbani and Buser coefficient, and groups were compared with two-tailed Wilcoxon tests in R. TCRdb retrieved this table from immuneACCESS and kept in-frame rearrangements only. Not all clones are present; in checked studies, unresolved V genes account for under half, and no reason is known for the remainder. The D gene and trimming were derived from the DNA, and the V and J assignments and clone size from that table. The sample table holds around 170,000 clones, of which roughly nine tenths were seen once. The ten most abundant clones make up approximately 11% of the sample.

CDR1 and CDR2, per the germline V gene, are SGDLS and YYNGEE. From cysteine to phenylalanine, the CDR3 is 14 amino acids long. Here the CDR3 DNA is all that survives: 42 bases in frame from base 1. V loses 0 bases, J loses 1 base, and the germline ends lie 7 bases apart. The label giving this sample's time point can be read as: blood 4 weeks post-SBRT, at nephrectomy. This specimen's treatment or condition label, interpreted: 15 Gy SBRT to primary tumor, nephrectomy 4 weeks later. Samples were obtained from a clinical trial, in which 15 Gy stereotactic body radiation therapy was delivered to primary renal cell carcinomas and nephrectomy was performed 4 weeks later. Serial peripheral blood from radiation-treated patients was sampled at baseline, 2 weeks and 4 weeks after SBRT to track tumor-enriched clonotypes. Renal cell carcinoma with clear cell pathology was present in all patients. The QIAamp DNA Blood Mini Kit (Qiagen) was used to prepare genomic DNA for TCR sequencing. The analyses included just those samples that passed every quality control check.

The TCR was taken from a woman aged 50 to 60 with renal cell carcinoma. The sequence links TRBV9 to TRBJ1-1, with the D segment identity uncertain. This sample comprised blood, obtained from a patient whose treatment included radiotherapy and nephrectomy. The sequence in DNA is TGTGCCAGCAGCGTAGATTACGGGAACACTGAAGCTTTCTTT. Its translation is CASSVDYGNTEAFF.